This T cell receptor (beta chain) was obtained from a study of naive and memory T cell subsets. CD4 T cells were positively selected, then CD8 T cells from the CD4-negative fraction. The CDR3 consists of 13 residues. Germline assignment: CDR1 SGHTA and CDR2 FQGNSA. Trimming removed 5 bases at V and 2 bases at J, with 9 bases between. Two oligonucleotides, mixed equimolar, formed the beta constant-region primer covering TRBC1 and TRBC2. Nested alpha and beta constant-region primers with the SP2 primer drove four PCR rounds on ligated cDNA. From the UMI-ligation and nested PCR reads, TCRdb called clonotypes with MiXCR, one entry per CDR3 protein. The sample carries roughly 140,000 distinct CDR3 sequences, about 15% recorded once. As concerns this clonotype: Its antigen is undetermined.

Study results and limitations: Diversity fell and Gini index rose from naive through CM, EM, EMRA. There was no ground truth to check naive and memory subset results.

This clonotype originated in a human donor in good health. V and J are TRBV7-2 and TRBJ2-5; D not certain. Sequencing was done on a sample of naive CD4+ T cells from blood. The CDR3 protein is CASSVPMQETQYF. CDR3 nucleotides: TGTGCCAGCAGCGTGCCAATGCAAGAGACCCAGTACTTC.